This entry concerns a single TCR beta chain. Its antigen is currently unknown. This CDR3 region has 16 residues. Germline values: CDR1 KGHSH, CDR2 LQKENI. Trimming removed 5 bases at V and 0 bases at J, with 14 bases between. The data derive from a study of long-term antiretroviral therapy in people with HIV. Whole-study findings and limits: When set beside controls, HIV repertoires had CDR3 length ranges that were narrower.

The libraries were made with immunoSEQ v3.0 at survey level. Sequencing set out to capture about 40,000-55,000 T-cell genomes per sample. Repertoires were generated with immunoSEQ multiplex PCR, while TCRdb's copy carries only in-frame clones and drops some. The profile shows about 20,000 clones, roughly nine tenths of them singletons. Sequences were derived from unsorted PBMCs, sampled 0.5 years after starting antiretroviral therapy. The chain links TRBV18 to TRBJ1-5; TRBD1 is a possible D gene (5 bases). The receptor was isolated from a man aged 40-50 years with HIV. Here the CDR3 reads CASSAQEVYSNQPQHF. CDR3 coding DNA: TGTGCCAGCTCAGCACAGGAAGTCTATAGCAATCAGCCCCAGCATTTT.